This T cell receptor beta chain was sequenced during a study of blood T cell repertoires in COVID-19. Study-level information: Samples representing acute and convalescent COVID-19 were sourced from the United States, Italy and Spain. Nucleic acid was either cDNA or gDNA, and it came from T cells, B-cell-depleted T cells, or PBMCs.

The germline V gene has CDR1 LNHDA and CDR2 SQIVND (reference sequence). The CDR3 loop spans 13 amino acids. Regarding this clone: The junction differs from germline at one of its ends, possibly a read error.

Original processing methods: Nucleated cell counts were estimated from reference gene primer amplification. This table comes from immunoSEQ multiplex PCR, and its TCRdb copy is limited to in-frame clones, with some not included. That table is the source of V, J and clone size, and D and trimming were worked out from the DNA. The top ten hold roughly 5.1% of the sample, which has 80,000 to 90,000 clones, around 87% seen once. This clonotype was sampled from a man aged 40-49 years with acute or convalescent COVID-19. The V gene is TRBV19, the J gene TRBJ2-5; D perhaps matches TRBD1 (6 bases). Sequencing input: peripheral blood. The CDR3 DNA sequence: TGTGCCAGTAGAAGACAGGACCAGGAGACCCAGTACTTC. Translated, it gives CASRRQDQETQYF.